What follows are 15 T cell receptor beta chains derived from one specimen sequenced in a study of blood T cell repertoires in COVID-19. Method: immunoSEQ multiplex PCR; TCRdb's copy keeps in-frame clones and lacks some. The sample lists around 110,000 clones, approximately 86% occurring once. Sequencing input: peripheral blood. The receptor set was obtained from a man in his forties with acute or convalescent COVID-19.

The rearrangement joins TRBV15 to TRBJ2-7; the match to TRBD2 covers 7 bases. The length of the CDR3 is 14 residues. Germline loops: CDR1 LNHNV, CDR2 YYDKDF (reference sequence). The V segment lost 8 bases and the J segment 1 base; nucleotides outside the gene matches: 8. The CDR3 reads CATGPGGTSYEQYF. CDR3 nucleotide sequence: TGTGCCACCGGTCCGGGGGGTACGTCCTACGAGCAGTACTTC.

This chain connects TRBV24-1 to TRBJ2-1; D might be TRBD2 (7 bases). V was trimmed by 7 bases and J by 4 bases, leaving 16 bases between them. Germline V gives CDR1 KGHDR, CDR2 SFDVKD. The CDR3 loop spans 15 amino acids. CDR3 sequence reads: CATRGGGSRYNEQFF. DNA for the CDR3: TGTGCCACCAGGGGAGGGGGGAGCCGGTACAATGAGCAGTTCTTC.

The chain links TRBV7-3 to TRBJ1-1, with TRBD1 matching over 9 bases. Trimming took 3 bases from V and 0 from J; bases not matched to a gene: 5. The CDR3 is made up of 16 amino acids. Germline values: CDR1 SGHTA, CDR2 FQGTGA. The CDR3 region has the DNA TGTGCCAGCAGCTTGGGACAGGGAGGTCTGAACACTGAAGCTTTCTTT. Translated, it gives CASSLGQGGLNTEAFF.

V gene TRBV5-8 combines with J gene TRBJ2-3, with TRBD2 as a possible D gene (5 bases). The CDR3 consists of 16 residues. Trimming pared 4 bases from V and 1 base from J, leaving 16 bases between. CDR1 SGHTS and CDR2 YDEGEE come from the germline V gene. CDR3 in DNA: TGTGCCAGCAGCGTCCGAGGGTTGCAAGGCACAGATACGCAGTATTTT. Its protein product is CASSVRGLQGTDTQYF.

Only a few counts were recorded for this clone. The chain is built from TRBV30 and TRBJ1-1; D is unresolved. V was cut by 1 base and J by 1 base, with 13 bases left in between. In germline, CDR1 is GTSNPN, CDR2 SVGIG (reference sequence). The CDR3 spans 15 residues. The CDR3 loop is CAWSGGTRTNTEAFF. The CDR3 nucleotides read TGTGCCTGGAGTGGAGGAACGAGAACGAACACTGAAGCTTTCTTT.

The chain carries TRBV3-1 (or the pseudogene TRBV3-2) and TRBJ2-5; 12 bases match TRBD2. Germline CDR1 LGHDT, CDR2 YNNKEL (reference sequence). Trimming cost V 5 bases and J 5 bases; bases outside gene matches: 3. The CDR3 totals 14 residues. CDR3 nucleotide sequence: TGTGCCAGCAGCAGGACTAGCGGGATGGAGACCCAGTACTTC. Its translation: CASSRTSGMETQYF.

This clone came up once. The chain combines TRBV9 with TRBJ2-7, with 9 bases aligning to TRBD1. Germline lookup yields CDR1 SGDLS and CDR2 YYNGEE. CDR3 size: 16 residues. Trimming at V came to 3 bases and at J to 5 bases, leaving 12 bases not matched to a gene. This CDR3 reads CASSARTGVAIDEQYF. DNA of the CDR3: TGTGCCAGCAGCGCCCGGACAGGGGTCGCCATCGACGAGCAGTACTTC.

The chain is built from TRBV7-9 and TRBJ1-5; tentative D call: TRBD1 (6 bases). The CDR3 length is 14 residues. Germline-derived CDR1 and CDR2 are SEHNR and FQNEAQ (reference sequence). V lost 4 bases and J lost 7, with 14 bases in between. CDR3 DNA sequence: TGTGCCAGCAGCTCGGACAGAGGTCGGCAGCCCCAGCATTTT. This gives the protein CASSSDRGRQPQHF.

As concerns this clone: Sequence at one end of the junction differs from germline and may be a read error. The chain uses TRBV7-7 and TRBJ2-7; 8 bases are shared with TRBD1. There are 14 residues in the CDR3. CDR1 and CDR2 (germline): SSHAT, FNYEAQ (reference sequence). The CDR3 nucleotides read TGTGCTAGCAGCCCCCGGACAGGGATGGGAGAGCAGTACTTC. Its translation is CASSPRTGMGEQYF.

The chain employs TRBV7-2 and TRBJ1-6; a weak D match, TRBD1 (5 bases). The CDR3 has 13 amino acids. The V gene's germline CDR1 is SGHTA and CDR2 FQGNSA. Trimming cost V 5 bases and J 9 bases, with 11 bases left between them. The CDR3 DNA reads as TGTGCCAGCAGCCCCCACGGGGGTTCACCCCTCCACTTT. This sequence encodes CASSPHGGSPLHF. Looking up the rest from reference TRBV7-2 and TRBJ1-6 gives the full variable domain: GAGVSQSPSNKVTEKGKDVELRCDPISGHTALYWYRQSLGQGLEFLIYFQGNSAPDKSGLPSDRFSAERTGGSVSTLTIQRTQQEDSAVYLCASSPHGGSPLHFGNGTRLTVT.

The chain combines TRBV19 with TRBJ1-5; tentative D call: TRBD1 (5 bases). Trimming removed 8 bases at V and 1 base at J, with 18 bases between. Germline-derived CDR1 and CDR2 are LNHDA and SQIVND (reference sequence). CDR3 size: 16 residues. In DNA, the CDR3 is TGTGCCAGTCTACTCCGGGGGATGGTAAGCAATCAGCCCCAGCATTTT. Its translation: CASLLRGMVSNQPQHF.

The J gene is TRBJ1-5, the V gene TRBV19; 8 bases fit TRBD1. Germline V gene sequence: CDR1 LNHDA, CDR2 SQIVND (reference sequence). The CDR3 is 16 residues long. The V and J ends lost 9 bases and 2 bases, in that order; junction bases with no gene match: 12. CDR3 loop: CASLDGGQGRNQPQHF. The CDR3 nucleotides are TGTGCCAGCTTAGATGGTGGACAGGGTCGCAATCAGCCCCAGCATTTT.

The chain combines TRBV27 with TRBJ1-5; possible D gene TRBD1, 5 bases. This CDR3 comprises 14 residues. CDR1 is MNHEY and CDR2 is SMNVEV in the germline V gene (reference sequence). V lost 6 bases and J lost 7, with 16 bases in between. The DNA of the CDR3 is TGTGCCAGCAGGTATTCGGGGGACGGGCAGCCCCAGCATTTT. This translates into CASRYSGDGQPQHF.

This clone appeared a single time. The CDR3 reads CASSTWTASGNTIYF. The CDR3 DNA reads as TGTGCCAGCAGTACCTGGACTGCTTCTGGAAACACCATATATTTT. The J gene is TRBJ1-3, the V gene TRBV6-5; no clear D gene. Trimming cost V 5 bases and J 1 base, with 12 bases left between them. CDR1 MNHEY and CDR2 SVGAGI come from the germline V gene. The CDR3 covers 15 residues.

This clone was picked up one time. The CDR3 region has the DNA TGTGCCTGGAGCCCGGGACAGGGGGTCAATGAGCAGTTCTTC. It codes for CAWSPGQGVNEQFF. The chain carries TRBV30 and TRBJ2-1; 11 nucleotides line up with TRBD1. The germline CDR1 and CDR2 sequences are GTSNPN and SVGIG (reference sequence). Losses at the gene ends were 3 bases for V and 6 bases for J; bases not matched to a gene: 4. The CDR3 covers 14 residues.